This TCR beta chain derives from a study of PD-L1 blockade in urothelial cancer. As for the study in general: Patients commenced intravenous atezolizumab, 1,200 mg every 3 weeks, in about 2014. About 85% of the roughly 29 patients comprised males who had bladder-origin urothelial cancer. Blood gave a median about 150,000 T cells.

The data were produced by immunoSEQ multiplex PCR, yet TCRdb's version contains in-frame clones alone and is incomplete. The sample lists approximately 79,000 clones, about 90% seen once, with roughly 5.2% in the top ten. Details on this clone: The antigen is undetermined.

General observations from the study: The study found that durable-benefit patients expanded tumor-associated blood clones more at 3 weeks.

This CDR3 spans 17 amino acids. The V gene lost 0 bases and the J gene lost 0 bases, with 10 bases spanning the gap. Germline V gives CDR1 SGHNT, CDR2 YYREEE (reference sequence). This chain joins TRBV5-4 and TRBJ2-6; D unclear. The clonotype was recovered from a woman in her 70s with urothelial cancer. Sequenced material: PBMCs, taken around atezolizumab (anti-PD-L1) treatment. This CDR3 reads CASSLGLPNSGANVLTF. CDR3 DNA sequence: TGTGCCAGCAGCTTGGGACTTCCGAACTCTGGGGCCAACGTCCTGACTTTC.